This TCR beta chain came from a study of T cell responses to AZD1222 COVID-19 vaccine. The V gene's germline CDR1 is LGHNA and CDR2 YNFKEQ. The CDR3 runs 16 residues. Between the trimmed V and J ends, which lost 0 bases and 2 bases, there was a span of 13 bases. Profiled with immunoSEQ multiplex PCR; TCRdb holds only in-frame clones, not every one. The table includes 120,000 to 150,000 clones, approximately 91% detected once. The clonotype comes from an adult who received the AZD1222 COVID-19 vaccine. Material: peripheral blood, obtained 28 days after the second AZD1222 dose. The genes are TRBV4-2 and TRBJ2-5; tentatively, D is TRBD1 (6 bases). The CDR3 spells CASSQEVRTVQETQYF. The CDR3 bases are TGTGCCAGCAGCCAAGAAGTCAGGACAGTACAAGAGACCCAGTACTTC.